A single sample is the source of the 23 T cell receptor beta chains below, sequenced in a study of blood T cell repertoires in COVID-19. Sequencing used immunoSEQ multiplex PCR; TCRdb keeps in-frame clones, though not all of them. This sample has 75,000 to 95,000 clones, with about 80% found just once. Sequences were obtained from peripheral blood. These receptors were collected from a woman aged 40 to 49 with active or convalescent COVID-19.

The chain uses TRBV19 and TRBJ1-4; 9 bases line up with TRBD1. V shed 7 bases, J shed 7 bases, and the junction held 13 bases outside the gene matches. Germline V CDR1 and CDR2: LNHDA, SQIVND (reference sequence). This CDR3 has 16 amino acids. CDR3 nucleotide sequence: TGTGCCAGTATCTCATCAACGGGACAGGGCGGTGAAAAACTGTTTTTT. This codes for CASISSTGQGGEKLFF. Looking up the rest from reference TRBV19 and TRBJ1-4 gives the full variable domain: DGGITQSPKYLFRKEGQNVTLSCEQNLNHDAMYWYRQDPGQGLRLIYYSQIVNDFQKGDIAEGYSVSREKKESFPLTVTSAQKNPTAFYLCASISSTGQGGEKLFFGSGTQLSVL.

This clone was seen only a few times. The CDR3: CASSWGVGDYSPLHF. Written as DNA, the CDR3 is TGTGCCAGCAGTTGGGGGGTAGGTGATTATTCACCCCTCCACTTT. This chain connects TRBV6-5 to TRBJ1-6; D may be TRBD1 (5 bases). V lost 4 bases to trimming and J lost 8 bases, with 15 bases between them. Germline V gene lookup returns CDR1 MNHEY and CDR2 SVGAGI. The CDR3 is 15 amino acids.

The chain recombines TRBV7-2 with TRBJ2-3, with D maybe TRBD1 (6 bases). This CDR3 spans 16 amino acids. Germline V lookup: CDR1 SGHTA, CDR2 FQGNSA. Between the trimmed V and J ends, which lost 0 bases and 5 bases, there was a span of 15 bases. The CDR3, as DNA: TGTGCCAGCAGCTTAGCATACAGGGTTGAGAGAGATACGCAGTATTTT. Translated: CASSLAYRVERDTQYF. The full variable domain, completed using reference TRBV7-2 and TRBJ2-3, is GAGVSQSPSNKVTEKGKDVELRCDPISGHTALYWYRQSLGQGLEFLIYFQGNSAPDKSGLPSDRFSAERTGGSVSTLTIQRTQQEDSAVYLCASSLAYRVERDTQYFGPGTRLTVL.

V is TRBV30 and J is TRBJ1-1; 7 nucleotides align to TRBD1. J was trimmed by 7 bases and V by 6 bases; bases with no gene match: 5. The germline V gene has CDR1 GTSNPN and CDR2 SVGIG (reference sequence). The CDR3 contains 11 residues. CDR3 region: CACTGVGEAFF. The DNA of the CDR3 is TGTGCCTGTACAGGGGTCGGTGAAGCTTTCTTT. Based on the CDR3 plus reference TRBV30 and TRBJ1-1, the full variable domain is SQTIHQWPATLVQPVGSPLSLECTVEGTSNPNLYWYRQAAGRGLQLLFYSVGIGQISSEVPQNLSASRPQDRQFILSSKKLLLSDSGFYLCACTGVGEAFFGQGTRLTVV.

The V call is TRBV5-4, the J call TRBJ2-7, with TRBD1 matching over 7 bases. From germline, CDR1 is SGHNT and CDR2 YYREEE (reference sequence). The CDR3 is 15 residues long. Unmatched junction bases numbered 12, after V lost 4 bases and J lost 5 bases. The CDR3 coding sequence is TGTGCCAGCAGCGCCCAGACAGGGAGTATCGACGAGCAGTACTTC. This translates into CASSAQTGSIDEQYF.

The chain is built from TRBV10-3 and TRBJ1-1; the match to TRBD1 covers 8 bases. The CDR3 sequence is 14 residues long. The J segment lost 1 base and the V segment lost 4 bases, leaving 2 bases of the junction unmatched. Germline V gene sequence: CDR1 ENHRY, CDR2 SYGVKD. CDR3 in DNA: TGTGCCATCAGTGGCGGGACAGGGAACACTGAAGCTTTCTTT. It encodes CAISGGTGNTEAFF.

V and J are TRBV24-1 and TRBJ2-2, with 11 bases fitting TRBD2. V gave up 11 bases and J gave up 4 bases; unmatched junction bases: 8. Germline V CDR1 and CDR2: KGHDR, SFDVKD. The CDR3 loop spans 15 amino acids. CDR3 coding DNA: TGTGCCAATTATAGCGGGAGGGGTGGCACCGGGGAGCTGTTTTTT. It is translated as CANYSGRGGTGELFF.

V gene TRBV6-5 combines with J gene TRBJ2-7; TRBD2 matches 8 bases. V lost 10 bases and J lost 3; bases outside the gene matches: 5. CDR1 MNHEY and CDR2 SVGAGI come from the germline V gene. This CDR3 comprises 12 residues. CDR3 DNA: TGTGCCACCTCTAGCGGGCTCTACGAGCAGTACTTC. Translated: CATSSGLYEQYF.

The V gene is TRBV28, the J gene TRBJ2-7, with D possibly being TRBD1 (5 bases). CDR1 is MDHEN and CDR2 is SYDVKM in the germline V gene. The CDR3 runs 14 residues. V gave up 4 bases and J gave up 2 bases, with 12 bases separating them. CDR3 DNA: TGTGCCAGCAGTTGGCGCAGGGCTCCCTACGAGCAGTACTTC. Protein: CASSWRRAPYEQYF.

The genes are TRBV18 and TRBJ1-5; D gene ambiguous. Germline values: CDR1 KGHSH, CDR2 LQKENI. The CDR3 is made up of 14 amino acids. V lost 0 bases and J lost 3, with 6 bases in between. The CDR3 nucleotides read TGTGCCAGCTCACCACCGGGCAACAATCAGCCCCAGCATTTT. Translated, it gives CASSPPGNNQPQHF.

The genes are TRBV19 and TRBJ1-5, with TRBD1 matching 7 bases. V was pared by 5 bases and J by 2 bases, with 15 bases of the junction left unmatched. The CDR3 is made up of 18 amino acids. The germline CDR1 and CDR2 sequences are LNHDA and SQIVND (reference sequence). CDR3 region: CASSETPGTVWGNQPQHF. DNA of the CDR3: TGTGCCAGTAGTGAAACACCCGGGACAGTATGGGGCAATCAGCCCCAGCATTTT.

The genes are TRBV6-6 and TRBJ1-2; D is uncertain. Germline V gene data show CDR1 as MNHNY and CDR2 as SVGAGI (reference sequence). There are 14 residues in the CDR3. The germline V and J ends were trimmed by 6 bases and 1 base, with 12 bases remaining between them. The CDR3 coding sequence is TGTGCCAGCAGCCCTCCGGGGAATAACTATGGCTACACCTTC. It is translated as CASSPPGNNYGYTF.

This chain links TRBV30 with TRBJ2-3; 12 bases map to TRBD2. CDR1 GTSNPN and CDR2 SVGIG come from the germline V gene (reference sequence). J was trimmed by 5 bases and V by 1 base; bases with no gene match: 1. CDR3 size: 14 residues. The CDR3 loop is CAWSGTSGVDTQYF. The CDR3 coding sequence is TGTGCCTGGAGTGGGACTAGCGGGGTAGATACGCAGTATTTT.

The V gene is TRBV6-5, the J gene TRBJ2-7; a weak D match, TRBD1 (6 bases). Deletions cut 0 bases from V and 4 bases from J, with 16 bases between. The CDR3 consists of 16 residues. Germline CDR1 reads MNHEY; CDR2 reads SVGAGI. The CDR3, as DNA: TGTGCCAGCAGTTACTCGTCAATTACAGGGTGGTACGAGCAGTACTTC. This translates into CASSYSSITGWYEQYF.

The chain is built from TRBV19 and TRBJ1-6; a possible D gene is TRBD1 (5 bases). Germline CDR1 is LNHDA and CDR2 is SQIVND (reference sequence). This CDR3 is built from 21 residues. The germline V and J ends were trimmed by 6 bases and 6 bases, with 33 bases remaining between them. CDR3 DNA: TGTGCCAGTAGACTACCAGGTTGGGCCGGGGGTCAAACTGGGCGTAATTCACCCCTCCACTTT. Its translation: CASRLPGWAGGQTGRNSPLHF.

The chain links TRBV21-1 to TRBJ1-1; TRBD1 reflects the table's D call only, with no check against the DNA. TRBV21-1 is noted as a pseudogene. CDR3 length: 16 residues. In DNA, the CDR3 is TGTGCCAGCAGCAAAGGCCCCTCAGGGCCCGTCACTGAAGCTTTCTTT. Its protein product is CASSKGPSGPVTEAFF.

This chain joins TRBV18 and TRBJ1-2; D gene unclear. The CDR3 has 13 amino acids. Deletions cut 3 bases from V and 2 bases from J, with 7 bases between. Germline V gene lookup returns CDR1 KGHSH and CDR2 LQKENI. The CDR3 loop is CASSPAGNYGYTF. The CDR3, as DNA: TGTGCCAGCTCACCGGCGGGCAACTATGGCTACACCTTC.

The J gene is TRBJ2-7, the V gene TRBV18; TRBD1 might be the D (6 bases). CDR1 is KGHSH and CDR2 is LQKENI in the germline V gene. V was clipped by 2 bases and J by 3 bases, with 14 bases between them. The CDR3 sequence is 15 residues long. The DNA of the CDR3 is TGTGCCAGCTCACCATTCAGGGCAGGGGACTACGAGCAGTACTTC. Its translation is CASSPFRAGDYEQYF.

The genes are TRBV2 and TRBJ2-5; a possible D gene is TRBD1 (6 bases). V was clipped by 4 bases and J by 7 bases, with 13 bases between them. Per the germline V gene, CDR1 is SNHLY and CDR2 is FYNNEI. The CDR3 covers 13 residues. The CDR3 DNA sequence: TGTGCCAGCAGTGGGACAGACCTGGGGACCCAGTACTTC. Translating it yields CASSGTDLGTQYF.

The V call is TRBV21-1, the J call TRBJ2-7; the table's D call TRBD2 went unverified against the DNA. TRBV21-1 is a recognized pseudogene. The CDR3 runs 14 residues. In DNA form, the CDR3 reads TGTGCCAGCAGCAATGGTAAGCGCTCCTACGAGCAGTACTTC. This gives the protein CASSNGKRSYEQYF.

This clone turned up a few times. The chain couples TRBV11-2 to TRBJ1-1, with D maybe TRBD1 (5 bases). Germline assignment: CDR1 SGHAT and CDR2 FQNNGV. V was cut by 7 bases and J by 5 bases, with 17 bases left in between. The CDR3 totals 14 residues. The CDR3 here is CASTGGVLGTEAFF. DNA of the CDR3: TGTGCCAGCACCGGGGGAGTATTAGGTACTGAAGCTTTCTTT. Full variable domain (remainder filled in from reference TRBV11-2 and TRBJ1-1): EAGVAQSPRYKIIEKRQSVAFWCNPISGHATLYWYQQILGQGPKLLIQFQNNGVVDDSQLPKDRFSAERLKGVDSTLKIQPAKLEDSAVYLCASTGGVLGTEAFFGQGTRLTVV.

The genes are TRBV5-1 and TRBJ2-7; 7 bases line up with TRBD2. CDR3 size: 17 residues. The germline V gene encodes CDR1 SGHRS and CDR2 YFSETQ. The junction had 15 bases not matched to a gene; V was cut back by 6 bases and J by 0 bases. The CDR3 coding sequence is TGCGCCAGCACCCTGGAGTTCAGCGGGACCCGCTCCTACGAGCAGTACTTC. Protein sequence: CASTLEFSGTRSYEQYF.

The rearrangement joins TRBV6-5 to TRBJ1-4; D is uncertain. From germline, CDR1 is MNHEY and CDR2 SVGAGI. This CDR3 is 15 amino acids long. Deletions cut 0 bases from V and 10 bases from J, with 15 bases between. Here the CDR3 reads CASSYSIMGGGKLFF. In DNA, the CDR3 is TGTGCCAGCAGTTACTCGATAATGGGAGGCGGAAAACTGTTTTTT.